The next 19 T cell receptor beta chains were all read from a single sample in a study of shared clonotypes between healthy human individuals (dated by TCRdb to 2018 to 2021). Receptor amplification or capture employed the immunoSEQ multiplex PCR assay. TCRdb obtained this table from immuneACCESS and retained in-frame rearrangements with V and J assigned. These tables miss some clones; where compared with another copy, unresolved V genes account for less than half of the shortfall, and the remainder is unexplained. The sample has under 2.5 million clones on record, around 92% of them singletons. The biggest ten clones account for around 0.4% of the sample. The sequencing sample was made of naive CD4+ T cells from PBMCs. The sample's cell subset or site, from its label and the paper: CD45RA+ positively selected. The receptors derive from a man aged 18 to 30 in good health. Some clones in this sample may be carry-over from other donors' samples.

The chain combines TRBV11-2 with TRBJ2-7; perhaps TRBD1 as D (5 bases). The germline gives CDR1 SGHAT, CDR2 FQNNGV. The V end lost 5 bases, the J end lost 7 bases, and 12 bases lay between the germline ends. The CDR3 sequence is 12 residues long. CDR3 nucleotides: TGTGCCAGCAGCGGGGCGTACCGAGAGCAGTACTTC. Its protein is CASSGAYREQYF.

The chain couples TRBV7-9 to TRBJ2-3; D uncertain. V was pared by 5 bases and J by 0 bases, with 9 bases between. The CDR3 is 14 residues long. Germline V gives CDR1 SEHNR, CDR2 FQNEAQ (reference sequence). The CDR3 sequence is CASSNALSTDTQYF. The CDR3, as DNA: TGTGCCAGCAGCAACGCGCTAAGCACAGATACGCAGTATTTT.

This sequence joins TRBV28 and TRBJ1-1; D is uncertain. The CDR3 runs to 15 residues. CDR1 is MDHEN and CDR2 is SYDVKM in the germline V gene. V was clipped by 3 bases and J by 0 bases, with 11 bases between them. The DNA for the CDR3 is TGTGCCAGCAGTTTTTGGGCCTGGGTGAACACTGAAGCTTTCTTT. Its translation: CASSFWAWVNTEAFF.

This chain uses TRBV7-9 with TRBJ2-3; TRBD1 aligns across 9 bases. The J segment lost 4 bases and the V segment lost 3 bases, leaving 8 bases of the junction unmatched. The CDR3 is made up of 16 amino acids. Germline V gives CDR1 SEHNR, CDR2 FQNEAQ (reference sequence). The CDR3 here is CASSFEPGQGSDTQYF. In DNA form, the CDR3 reads TGTGCCAGCAGCTTCGAACCGGGACAGGGATCAGATACGCAGTATTTT.

Here the CDR3 reads CASSSRGRANQPQHF. In DNA, the CDR3 is TGTGCCAGCAGTTCCCGGGGGAGGGCCAATCAGCCCCAGCATTTT. The chain links TRBV6-5 to TRBJ1-5, with D perhaps TRBD1 (5 bases). This CDR3 has 15 residues. The germline gives CDR1 MNHEY, CDR2 SVGAGI. V lost 4 bases to trimming and J lost 3 bases, with 13 bases between them.

This clone was seen only once. The chain couples TRBV6-6 to TRBJ2-2; D is undetermined. This CDR3 contains 13 residues. Germline CDR1 is MNHNY and CDR2 is SVGAGI (reference sequence). V lost 5 bases to trimming and J lost 5 bases, with 9 bases between them. CDR3 DNA: TGTGCCAGCAGTAGACTCCGGACCGGGGAGCTGTTTTTT. This translates into CASSRLRTGELFF.

CDR3 region: CASSPRLAAFSYEQYF. The DNA for the CDR3 is TGTGCCAGCAGCCCGCGACTAGCGGCTTTTTCCTACGAGCAGTACTTC. The chain uses TRBV7-2 and TRBJ2-7, with 9 nucleotides matching TRBD2. V gave up 5 bases and J gave up 1 base; unmatched junction bases: 9. In germline, CDR1 is SGHTA, CDR2 FQGNSA. There are 16 residues in the CDR3.

The chain has TRBV9 and TRBJ1-2; maybe TRBD1 (6 bases). There are 14 residues in the CDR3. V was pared by 2 bases and J by 6 bases, with 14 bases between. Germline V lookup: CDR1 SGDLS, CDR2 YYNGEE. The CDR3 sequence is CASSVTGQSDGYTF. CDR3 nucleotide sequence: TGTGCCAGCAGCGTCACAGGACAGTCGGATGGCTACACCTTC.

The V call is TRBV19, the J call TRBJ2-3, with D possibly being TRBD2 (5 bases). The CDR3 length is 13 residues. Germline V CDR1 and CDR2: LNHDA, SQIVND (reference sequence). V shed 0 bases and J shed 10 bases, with 11 bases lying between them. The CDR3 sequence is CASSIDRREAQYF. For the CDR3, the DNA is TGTGCCAGTAGTATAGATAGACGGGAAGCGCAGTATTTT.

This chain links TRBV7-9 with TRBJ1-1; a weak D match, TRBD1 (6 bases). Looked up from germline, CDR1 is SEHNR and CDR2 is FQNEAQ (reference sequence). Trimming removed 5 bases at V and 4 bases at J, with 11 bases between. This CDR3 region has 13 residues. CDR3 DNA sequence: TGTGCCAGCAGCACCCAACAGGGCACTGAAGCTTTCTTT. As protein: CASSTQQGTEAFF.

The gene calls are TRBV11-2 and TRBJ1-2; TRBD1 is a possible D gene (5 bases). The V end was cut by 6 bases, the J end by 4 bases, with 24 bases between. This CDR3 is built from 17 residues. Germline CDR1 SGHAT, CDR2 FQNNGV. The DNA of the CDR3 is TGTGCCAGCAGTCAAGGACATCATGACCTTATACCCTATGGCTACACCTTC. Translated, it gives CASSQGHHDLIPYGYTF.

The chain carries TRBV21-1 and TRBJ2-3; TRBD2, the D gene given by the table, was not confirmed from the DNA. TRBV21-1 is labeled a pseudogene. The CDR3 is made up of 14 amino acids. CDR3: CASSLALSTDTQYF. CDR3 nucleotides: TGTGCCAGTTCCCTAGCACTCAGCACAGATACGCAGTATTTT.

The gene calls are TRBV19 and TRBJ2-1; no reliable D call. Germline V gives CDR1 LNHDA, CDR2 SQIVND (reference sequence). Trimming removed 7 bases from V and 9 bases from J, with 13 bases in between. The CDR3 covers 12 residues. CDR3 in DNA: TGTGCCAGTAACAAGTACCCAGGTGAGCAGTTCTTC. Translation gives CASNKYPGEQFF.

The CDR3 loop is CASSVDLQGGGYTF. CDR3 nucleotides: TGTGCCAGCAGCGTAGACCTCCAGGGGGGTGGCTACACCTTC. V gene TRBV9 combines with J gene TRBJ1-2, with 7 bases fitting TRBD1. V dropped 0 bases and J dropped 7; count of bases not matched to a gene: 6. The CDR3 loop spans 14 amino acids. The germline V gene has CDR1 SGDLS and CDR2 YYNGEE. Together with reference TRBV9 and TRBJ1-2, the CDR3 gives the full variable domain: DSGVTQTPKHLITATGQRVTLRCSPRSGDLSVYWYQQSLDQGLQFLIQYYNGEERAKGNILERFSAQQFPDLHSELNLSSLELGDSALYFCASSVDLQGGGYTFGSGTRLTVV.

This sequence joins TRBV7-8 and TRBJ2-2; D ambiguous. CDR1 and CDR2 from the germline V gene are SGHVS and FQNEAQ. CDR3 length: 14 amino acids. The V and J ends lost 7 bases and 1 base respectively, with 10 bases between them. CDR3 DNA sequence: TGTGCCAGCACCCCAGGCCGGAACACCGGGGAGCTGTTTTTT. Translated: CASTPGRNTGELFF.

This rearrangement joins TRBV5-4 to TRBJ2-3; D is perhaps TRBD1 or TRBD2 (5 bases each). Deletions cut 0 bases from V and 2 bases from J, with 10 bases between. There are 15 residues in the CDR3. CDR1 is SGHNT, CDR2 YYREEE, per germline (reference sequence). DNA of the CDR3: TGTGCCAGCAGCTTGGCGCAGGGAGTCACAGATACGCAGTATTTT. Translating it yields CASSLAQGVTDTQYF.

J is TRBJ2-7 and V is TRBV2, with 7 nucleotides matching TRBD2. This CDR3 region has 14 residues. Germline V lookup: CDR1 SNHLY, CDR2 FYNNEI. V dropped 7 bases and J dropped 2; count of bases not matched to a gene: 8. This CDR3 reads CASIGASGTYEQYF. CDR3 coding DNA: TGTGCCAGCATCGGGGCTAGCGGTACCTACGAGCAGTACTTC.

This sequence joins TRBV12-5 and TRBJ2-2, with TRBD2 as a possible D gene (7 bases). Trimming took 6 bases from V and 2 from J, leaving 16 bases between them. The CDR3 covers 16 residues. In germline, CDR1 is LGHNT, CDR2 FRNRAP. DNA of the CDR3: TGTGCTAGTGGCTCATCTTGGGGGGGCAACACCGGGGAGCTGTTTTTT. It yields the protein CASGSSWGGNTGELFF. Looking up the rest from reference TRBV12-5 and TRBJ2-2 gives the full variable domain: DARVTQTPRHKVTEMGQEVTMRCQPILGHNTVFWYRQTMMQGLELLAYFRNRAPLDDSGMPKDRFSAEMPDATLATLKIQPSEPRDSAVYFCASGSSWGGNTGELFFGEGSRLTVL.

This clone was seen only a few times. The chain uses TRBV5-1 and TRBJ1-2; the D is unclear. This CDR3 has 13 residues. V was cut by 4 bases and J by 6 bases, with 13 bases left in between. CDR1 SGHRS and CDR2 YFSETQ come from the germline V gene. CDR3 nucleotide sequence: TGCGCCAGCAGCCCCCGTGGAGAGCATGGCTACACCTTC. Translating it yields CASSPRGEHGYTF.